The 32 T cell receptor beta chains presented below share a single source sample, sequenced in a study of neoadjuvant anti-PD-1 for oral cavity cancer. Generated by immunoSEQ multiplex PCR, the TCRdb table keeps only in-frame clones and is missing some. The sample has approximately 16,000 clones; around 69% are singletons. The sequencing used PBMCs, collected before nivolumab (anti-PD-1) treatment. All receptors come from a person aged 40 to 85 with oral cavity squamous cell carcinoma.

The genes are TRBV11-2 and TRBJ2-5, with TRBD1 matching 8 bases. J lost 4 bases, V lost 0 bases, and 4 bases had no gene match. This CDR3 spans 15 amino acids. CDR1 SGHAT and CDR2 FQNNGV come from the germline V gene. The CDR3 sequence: CASSLEWQGAETQYF. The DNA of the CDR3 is TGTGCCAGCAGCTTAGAATGGCAGGGGGCAGAGACCCAGTACTTC.

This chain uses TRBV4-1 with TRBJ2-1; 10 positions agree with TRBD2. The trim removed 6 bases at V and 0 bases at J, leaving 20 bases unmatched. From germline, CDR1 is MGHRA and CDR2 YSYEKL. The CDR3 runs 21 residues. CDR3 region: CASSYTRSSSGRGSSYNEQFF. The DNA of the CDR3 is TGCGCCAGCAGTTATACCAGGTCGTCTAGCGGGAGAGGAAGCTCCTACAATGAGCAGTTCTTC.

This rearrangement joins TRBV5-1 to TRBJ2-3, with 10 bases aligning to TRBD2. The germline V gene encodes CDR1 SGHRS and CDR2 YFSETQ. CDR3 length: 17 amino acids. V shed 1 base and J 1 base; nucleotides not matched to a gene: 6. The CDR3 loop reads CASSLSGRAEGTDTQYF. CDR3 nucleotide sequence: TGCGCCAGCAGCTTGAGCGGGAGGGCCGAGGGCACAGATACGCAGTATTTT.

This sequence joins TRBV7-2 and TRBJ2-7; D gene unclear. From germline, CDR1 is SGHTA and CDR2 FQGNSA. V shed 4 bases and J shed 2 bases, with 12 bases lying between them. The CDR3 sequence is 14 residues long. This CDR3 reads CASSSTGQTYEQYF. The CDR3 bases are TGTGCCAGCAGCTCCACCGGGCAGACCTACGAGCAGTACTTC.

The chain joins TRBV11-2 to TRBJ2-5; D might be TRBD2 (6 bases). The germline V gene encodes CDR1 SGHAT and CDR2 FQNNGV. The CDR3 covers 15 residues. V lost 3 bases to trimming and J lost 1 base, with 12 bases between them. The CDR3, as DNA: TGTGCCAGCAGCTTGGGGGGAGTTTCCCAAGAGACCCAGTACTTC. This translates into CASSLGGVSQETQYF.

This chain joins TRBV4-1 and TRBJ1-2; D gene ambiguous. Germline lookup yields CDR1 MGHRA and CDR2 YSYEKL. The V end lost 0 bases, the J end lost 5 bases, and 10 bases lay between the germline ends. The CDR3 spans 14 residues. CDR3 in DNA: TGCGCCAGCAGCCAAGAGGCAGCCCCATATGGCTACACCTTC. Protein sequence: CASSQEAAPYGYTF.

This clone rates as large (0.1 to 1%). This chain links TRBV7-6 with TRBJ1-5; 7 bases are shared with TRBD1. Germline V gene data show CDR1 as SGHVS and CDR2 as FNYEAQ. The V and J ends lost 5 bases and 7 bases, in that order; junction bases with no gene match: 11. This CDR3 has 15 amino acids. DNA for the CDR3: TGTGCCAGCAGCCTCGAAACAGGGGTTGAACAGCCCCAGCATTTT. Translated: CASSLETGVEQPQHF.

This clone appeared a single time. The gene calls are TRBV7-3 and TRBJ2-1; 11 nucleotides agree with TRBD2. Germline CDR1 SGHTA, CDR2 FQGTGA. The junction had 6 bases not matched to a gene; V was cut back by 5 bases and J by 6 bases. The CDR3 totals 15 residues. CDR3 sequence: CASSQGLAGTNEQFF. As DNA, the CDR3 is TGTGCCAGCAGCCAAGGACTAGCGGGTACCAATGAGCAGTTCTTC.

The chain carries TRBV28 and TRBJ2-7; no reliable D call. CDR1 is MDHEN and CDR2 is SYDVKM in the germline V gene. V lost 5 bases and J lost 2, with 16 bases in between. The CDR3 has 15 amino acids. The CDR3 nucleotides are TGTGCCAGCAGTCCGTCCGGGCTATCGACCTACGAGCAGTACTTC. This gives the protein CASSPSGLSTYEQYF. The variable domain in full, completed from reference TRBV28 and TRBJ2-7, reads DVKVTQSSRYLVKRTGEKVFLECVQDMDHENMFWYRQDPGLGLRLIYFSYDVKMKEKGDIPEGYSVSREKKERFSLILESASTNQTSMYLCASSPSGLSTYEQYFGPGTRLTVT.

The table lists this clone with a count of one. CDR3 sequence reads: CASSQGPAYGYTF. For the CDR3, the DNA is TGTGCCAGCAGCCAAGGGCCAGCCTATGGCTACACCTTC. The chain has TRBV7-3 and TRBJ1-2; no clear D gene. This CDR3 has 13 amino acids. V shed 5 bases and J shed 4 bases, with 11 bases lying between them. Germline CDR1 and CDR2: SGHTA and FQGTGA. Using reference TRBV7-3 and TRBJ1-2 for the parts outside the CDR3, the full variable domain is GAGVSQTPSNKVTEKGKYVELRCDPISGHTALYWYRQSLGQGPEFLIYFQGTGAADDSGLPNDRFFAVRPEGSVSTLKIQRTERGDSAVYLCASSQGPAYGYTFGSGTRLTVV.

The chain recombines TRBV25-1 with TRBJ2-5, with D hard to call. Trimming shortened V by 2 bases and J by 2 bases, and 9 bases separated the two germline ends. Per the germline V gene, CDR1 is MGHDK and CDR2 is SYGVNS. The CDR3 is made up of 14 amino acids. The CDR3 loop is CASSEVRFQETQYF. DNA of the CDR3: TGTGCCAGCAGTGAAGTACGGTTTCAAGAGACCCAGTACTTC.

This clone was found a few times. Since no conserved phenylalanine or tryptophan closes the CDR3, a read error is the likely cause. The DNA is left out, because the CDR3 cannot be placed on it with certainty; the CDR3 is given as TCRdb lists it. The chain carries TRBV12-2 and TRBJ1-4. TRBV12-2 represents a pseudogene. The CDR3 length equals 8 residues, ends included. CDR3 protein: CASRSPRG.

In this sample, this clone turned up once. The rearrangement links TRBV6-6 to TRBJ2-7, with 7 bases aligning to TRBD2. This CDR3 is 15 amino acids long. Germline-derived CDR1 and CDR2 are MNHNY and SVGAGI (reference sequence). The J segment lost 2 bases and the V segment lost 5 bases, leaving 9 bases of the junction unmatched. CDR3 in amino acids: CASSPAGLVPYEQYF. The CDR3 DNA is TGTGCCAGCAGTCCCGCCGGACTAGTCCCCTACGAGCAGTACTTC.

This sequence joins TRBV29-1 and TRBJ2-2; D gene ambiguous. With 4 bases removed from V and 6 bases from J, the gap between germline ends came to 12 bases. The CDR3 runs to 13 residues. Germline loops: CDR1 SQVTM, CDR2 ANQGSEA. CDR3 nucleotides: TGCAGCGTTGCCGATCGCGAGCCCGGGGAGCTGTTTTTT. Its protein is CSVADREPGELFF.

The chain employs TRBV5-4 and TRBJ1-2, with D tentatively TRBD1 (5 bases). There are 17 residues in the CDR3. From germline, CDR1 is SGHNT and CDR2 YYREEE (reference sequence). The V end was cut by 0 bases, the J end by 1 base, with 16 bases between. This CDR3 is CASSLERGVANNYGYTF. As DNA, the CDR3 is TGTGCCAGCAGCTTGGAAAGAGGGGTCGCCAATAACTATGGCTACACCTTC.

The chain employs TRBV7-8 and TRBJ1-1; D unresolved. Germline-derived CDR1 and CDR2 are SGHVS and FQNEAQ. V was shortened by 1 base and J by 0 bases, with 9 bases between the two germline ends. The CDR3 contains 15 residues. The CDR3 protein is CASSLVSGVNTEAFF. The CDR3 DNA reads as TGTGCCAGCAGCTTAGTTTCGGGAGTGAACACTGAAGCTTTCTTT.

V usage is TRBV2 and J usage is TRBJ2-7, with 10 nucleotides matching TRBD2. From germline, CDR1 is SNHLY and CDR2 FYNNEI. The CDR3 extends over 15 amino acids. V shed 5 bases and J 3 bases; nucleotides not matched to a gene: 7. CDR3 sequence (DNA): TGTGCCAGCAGTATAGCGGGAGGTTTGATCTACGAGCAGTACTTC. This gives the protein CASSIAGGLIYEQYF. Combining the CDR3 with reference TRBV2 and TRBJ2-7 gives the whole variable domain EPEVTQTPSHQVTQMGQEVILRCVPISNHLYFYWYRQILGQKVEFLVSFYNNEISEKSEIFDDQFSVERPDGSNFTLKIRSTKLEDSAMYFCASSIAGGLIYEQYFGPGTRLTVT.

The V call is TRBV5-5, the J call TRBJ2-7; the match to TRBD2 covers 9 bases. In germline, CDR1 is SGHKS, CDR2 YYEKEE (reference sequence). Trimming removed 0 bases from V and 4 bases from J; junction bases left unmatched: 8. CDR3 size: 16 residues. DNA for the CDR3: TGTGCCAGCAGCTTGGGGGGGCCGGGACTAGCTTACGAGCAGTACTTC. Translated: CASSLGGPGLAYEQYF.

The CDR3, as DNA: TGTGCCAGCAGTTACGGAGCGGACCAGTACTTC. Residues: CASSYGADQYF. The gene calls are TRBV6-5 and TRBJ2-5; tentative D call: TRBD2 (5 bases). The CDR3 is 11 residues long. The germline V gene has CDR1 MNHEY and CDR2 SVGAGI. V was cut by 2 bases and J by 10 bases, with 8 bases left in between.

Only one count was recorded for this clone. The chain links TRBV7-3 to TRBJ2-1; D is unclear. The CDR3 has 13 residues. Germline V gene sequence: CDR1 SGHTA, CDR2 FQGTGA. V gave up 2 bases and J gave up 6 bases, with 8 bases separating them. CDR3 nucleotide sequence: TGTGCCAGCAGCTTACGAGCAGCCAATGAGCAGTTCTTC. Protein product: CASSLRAANEQFF.

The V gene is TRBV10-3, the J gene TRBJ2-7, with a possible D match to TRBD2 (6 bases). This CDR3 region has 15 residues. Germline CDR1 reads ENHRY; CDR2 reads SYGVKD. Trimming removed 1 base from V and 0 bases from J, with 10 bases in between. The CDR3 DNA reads TGTGCCATCAGTGAGTGGCTAGCGAGCTCCTACGAGCAGTACTTC. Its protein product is CAISEWLASSYEQYF.

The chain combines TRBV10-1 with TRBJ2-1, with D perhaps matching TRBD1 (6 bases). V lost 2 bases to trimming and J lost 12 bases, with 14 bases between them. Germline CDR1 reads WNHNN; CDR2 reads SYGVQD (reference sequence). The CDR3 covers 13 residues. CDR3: CASSEPYDRTQFF. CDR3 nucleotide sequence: TGCGCCAGCAGTGAGCCTTATGACAGGACGCAGTTCTTC.

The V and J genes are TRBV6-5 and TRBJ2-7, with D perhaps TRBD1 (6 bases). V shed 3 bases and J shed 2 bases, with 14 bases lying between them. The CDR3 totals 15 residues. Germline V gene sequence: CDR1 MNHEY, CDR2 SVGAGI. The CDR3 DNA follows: TGTGCCAGCAGTTATGTGGCAGGGGACACCTACGAGCAGTACTTC. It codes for CASSYVAGDTYEQYF.

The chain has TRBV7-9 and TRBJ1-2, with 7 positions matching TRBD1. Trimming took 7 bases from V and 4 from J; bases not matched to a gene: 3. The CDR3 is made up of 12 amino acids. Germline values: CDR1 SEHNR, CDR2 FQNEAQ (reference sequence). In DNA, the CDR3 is TGTGCCAGCACCTGGGACAGCTATGGCTACACCTTC. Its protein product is CASTWDSYGYTF.

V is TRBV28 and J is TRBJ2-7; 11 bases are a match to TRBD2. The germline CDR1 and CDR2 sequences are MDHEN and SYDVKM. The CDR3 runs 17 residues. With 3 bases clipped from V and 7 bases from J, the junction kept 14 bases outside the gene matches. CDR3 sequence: CASSFRASGLAGGEQYF. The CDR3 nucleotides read TGTGCCAGCAGTTTTCGGGCTTCGGGGCTAGCGGGAGGAGAGCAGTACTTC.

The CDR3 nucleotides read TGCGCCAGCAGCCTTACAGGGGGCGCACAGAATGAGCAGTTCTTC. Translation gives CASSLTGGAQNEQFF. The rearrangement links TRBV5-1 to TRBJ2-1; 9 positions match TRBD1. The CDR3 covers 15 residues. In germline, CDR1 is SGHRS, CDR2 YFSETQ. Unmatched junction bases numbered 9, after V lost 4 bases and J lost 7 bases.

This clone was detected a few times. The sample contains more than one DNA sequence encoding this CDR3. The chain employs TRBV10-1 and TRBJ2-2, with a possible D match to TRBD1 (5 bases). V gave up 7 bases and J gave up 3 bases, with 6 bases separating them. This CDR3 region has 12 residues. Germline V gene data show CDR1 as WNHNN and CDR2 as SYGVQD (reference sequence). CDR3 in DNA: TGCGCCAGCAAAGGGGACACCGGGGAGCTGTTTTTT. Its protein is CASKGDTGELFF.

CDR3 amino acids: CASSLTRVPYEQYF. The CDR3 coding sequence is TGTGCCAGCAGCCTTACGCGGGTCCCCTACGAGCAGTACTTC. The chain links TRBV11-2 to TRBJ2-7, with D possibly TRBD2 on 5 matching bases. The germline V and J ends were trimmed by 5 bases and 2 bases, with 13 bases remaining between them. The CDR3 covers 14 residues. CDR1 SGHAT and CDR2 FQNNGV come from the germline V gene. The full variable domain, completed using reference TRBV11-2 and TRBJ2-7, is EAGVAQSPRYKIIEKRQSVAFWCNPISGHATLYWYQQILGQGPKLLIQFQNNGVVDDSQLPKDRFSAERLKGVDSTLKIQPAKLEDSAVYLCASSLTRVPYEQYFGPGTRLTVT.

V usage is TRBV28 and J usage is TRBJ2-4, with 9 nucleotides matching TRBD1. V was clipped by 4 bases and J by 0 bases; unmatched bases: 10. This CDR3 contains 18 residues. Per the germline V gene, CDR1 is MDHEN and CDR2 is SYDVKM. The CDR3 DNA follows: TGTGCCAGCAGTTGGGGACAGGGCCCTGTGCTAGCCAAAAACATTCAGTACTTC. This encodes CASSWGQGPVLAKNIQYF.

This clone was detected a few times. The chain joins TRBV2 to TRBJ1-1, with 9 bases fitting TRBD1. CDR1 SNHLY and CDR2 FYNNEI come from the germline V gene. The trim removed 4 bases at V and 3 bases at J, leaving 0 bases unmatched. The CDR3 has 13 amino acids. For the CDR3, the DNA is TGTGCCAGCAGTGGACAGGGGGACACTGAAGCTTTCTTT. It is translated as CASSGQGDTEAFF.

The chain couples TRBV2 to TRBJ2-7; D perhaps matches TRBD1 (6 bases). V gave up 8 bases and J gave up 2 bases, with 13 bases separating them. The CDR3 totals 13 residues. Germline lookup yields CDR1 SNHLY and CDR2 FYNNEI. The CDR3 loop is CASSVGGAYEQYF. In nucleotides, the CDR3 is TGTGCCAGCTCTGTAGGGGGAGCCTACGAGCAGTACTTC.

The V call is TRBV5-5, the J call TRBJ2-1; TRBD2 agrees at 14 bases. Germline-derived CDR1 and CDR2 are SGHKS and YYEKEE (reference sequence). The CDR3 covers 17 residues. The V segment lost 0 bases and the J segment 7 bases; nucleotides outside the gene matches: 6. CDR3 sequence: CASSLEGGLAGVNEQFF. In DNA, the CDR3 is TGTGCCAGCAGCTTGGAAGGGGGACTAGCGGGAGTAAATGAGCAGTTCTTC.